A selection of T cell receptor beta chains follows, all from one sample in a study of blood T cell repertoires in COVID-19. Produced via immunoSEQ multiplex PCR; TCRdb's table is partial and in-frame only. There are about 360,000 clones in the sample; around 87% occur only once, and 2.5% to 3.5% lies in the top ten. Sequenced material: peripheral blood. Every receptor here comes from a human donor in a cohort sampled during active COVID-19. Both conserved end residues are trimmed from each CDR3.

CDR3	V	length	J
ASSRTGVATNEKLF	TRBV6-6	14	TRBJ1-4
ASSLDSAGLAGNGRGYEQY	TRBV5-1	19	TRBJ2-7
SDRLAGAYNEQF	TRBV29-1	12	TRBJ2-1
ASSEFGGYNSPLH	TRBV6-1	13	TRBJ1-6
ASSAALSPTNSPLH	TRBV2	14	TRBJ1-6
ASSTTSGGQAGELF	TRBV7-8	14	TRBJ2-2
ASSELGTGSHPQY	TRBV25-1	13	TRBJ2-7
ASSVAGGFSYNEQF	TRBV6-4	14	TRBJ2-1
SVAPGVVTEAF	TRBV29-1	11	TRBJ1-1
SASSSGRFDEQF	TRBV20-1	12	TRBJ2-1
ASSPHYGAKNIQY	TRBV5-5	13	TRBJ2-4
ASSESPGAGTETQY	TRBV6-4	14	TRBJ2-5
ASSPGLAGGVTGELF	TRBV28	15	TRBJ2-2
ASTAEDRVTGELF	TRBV28	13	TRBJ2-2
ASSVGTGVTGELF	TRBV9	13	TRBJ2-2
ASSPHNEQF	TRBV11-2	9	TRBJ2-1
ASSHPIMRDRRYGYT	TRBV4-2	15	TRBJ1-2
ASSQTSGRFSTDTQY	TRBV4-1	15	TRBJ2-3
ASRFLSGSRTDTQY	TRBV7-9	14	TRBJ2-3
ASSPGGNSPLH	TRBV5-1	11	TRBJ1-6
ASSYSGTGTYGYT	TRBV6-6	13	TRBJ1-2
ASSPVRPRLAGSYNEQF	TRBV5-4	17	TRBJ2-1
ASSSQPIRTEGVTGELF	TRBV9	17	TRBJ2-2
ASSKGDKGADTQY	TRBV19	13	TRBJ2-3
ASSLTGGPSYEQY	TRBV28	13	TRBJ2-7
ASSPDRGSYEQY	TRBV27	12	TRBJ2-7